The clone carrying this T cell receptor beta chain was picked up many times. A TCRbeta library incorporating unique molecular identifiers was prepared. Each CDR3 protein gets one entry after TCRdb re-called the PCR reads with MiXCR. The sample has nearly 400,000 distinct CDR3 sequences; roughly 22% are singletons. Trimming took 3 bases from V and 7 from J, leaving 10 bases between them. The CDR3 extends over 12 amino acids. These data belong to a study of T-cell reconstitution after alpha-beta-depleted transplantation in children. The sequencing here drew on PBMCs from the stem cell graft donor, taken from the stem cell graft. This TCR derives from a human donor who donated a stem cell graft to a child with acute myeloid leukemia. The chain is built from TRBV12-3 or TRBV12-4 and TRBJ2-7, with D tentatively TRBD2 (6 bases). The CDR3 DNA reads TGTGCCAGCAGTTTGCCAGCGGGTGAGCAGTACTTC. Translated: CASSLPAGEQYF.